This T cell receptor (beta chain) originates from a study of human T cells and chemical hapten exposure. Overall study findings and caveats: Positive correlation was observed between PT1 expanded TCR counts and patch test score.

There are a few counts of this clonotype. As yet, its antigen is unknown. The V end was cut by 1 base, the J end by 2 bases, with 11 bases between. CDR1 is LGHNA, CDR2 YSLEER, per germline. This CDR3 comprises 15 residues. TCRdb processed the RACE reads anew with MiXCR; each CDR3 protein has one entry. The table shows some 350,000 distinct CDR3 sequences, with just under 6.5% occurring only once. Time point in this sample: patch test 2, 6 weeks after DPC sensitization. The treatment denotes: therapeutic diphenylcyclopropenone sensitization with weekly scalp DPC. Suited to DPC and affected by alopecia, the donors ranged from 18 to 70 years old.

The TCR comes from a woman between 18 and 29 years old with alopecia areata. Some clones in this sample may be carry-over from other donors' samples. The chain employs TRBV4-3 and TRBJ1-2, with D hard to call. The material sequenced was whole blood, taken in connection with sensitization to the hapten diphenylcyclopropenone (DPC). CDR3 amino acids: CASSQGASSNYGYTF. As DNA, the CDR3 is TGCGCCAGCAGCCAAGGGGCCAGTTCCAACTATGGCTACACCTTC.